The rows below give T cell receptor beta chains drawn from one sample of a study of response to subunit inactivated influenza vaccine. TCRdb re-called the RT-PCR reads through MiXCR, storing one row per CDR3 protein. The sample lists hundreds of thousands of distinct CDR3 sequences; roughly 20% were seen once. The sequencing here drew on PBMCs from blood, taken more than 4 days after vaccination. The receptors were sampled from a man aged 50 or older who received an inactivated influenza vaccine. The conserved cysteine and the conserved F or W are not part of the CDR3 here.

V gene,J gene,CDR3 protein
TRBV7-9,TRBJ2-3,ASSLTSGRALHTQY
TRBV4-1,TRBJ2-1,ASSQGVGDNEQF
TRBV7-2,TRBJ2-1,ASSPASGSYNEQF
TRBV21-1,TRBJ2-7,ASSKRDRGYEQY
TRBV5-1,TRBJ2-3,ASSTRQGRGTDTQY
TRBV7-2,TRBJ2-7,ASSQTSGRWEQY
TRBV27,TRBJ1-1,ASSTNSGTEAF
TRBV14,TRBJ1-2,ASSQNRGLAGYT
TRBV12-3/TRBV12-4,TRBJ2-3,ASSSGQRTSTDTQY
TRBV20-1,TRBJ1-4,SARVSGGLEKLF